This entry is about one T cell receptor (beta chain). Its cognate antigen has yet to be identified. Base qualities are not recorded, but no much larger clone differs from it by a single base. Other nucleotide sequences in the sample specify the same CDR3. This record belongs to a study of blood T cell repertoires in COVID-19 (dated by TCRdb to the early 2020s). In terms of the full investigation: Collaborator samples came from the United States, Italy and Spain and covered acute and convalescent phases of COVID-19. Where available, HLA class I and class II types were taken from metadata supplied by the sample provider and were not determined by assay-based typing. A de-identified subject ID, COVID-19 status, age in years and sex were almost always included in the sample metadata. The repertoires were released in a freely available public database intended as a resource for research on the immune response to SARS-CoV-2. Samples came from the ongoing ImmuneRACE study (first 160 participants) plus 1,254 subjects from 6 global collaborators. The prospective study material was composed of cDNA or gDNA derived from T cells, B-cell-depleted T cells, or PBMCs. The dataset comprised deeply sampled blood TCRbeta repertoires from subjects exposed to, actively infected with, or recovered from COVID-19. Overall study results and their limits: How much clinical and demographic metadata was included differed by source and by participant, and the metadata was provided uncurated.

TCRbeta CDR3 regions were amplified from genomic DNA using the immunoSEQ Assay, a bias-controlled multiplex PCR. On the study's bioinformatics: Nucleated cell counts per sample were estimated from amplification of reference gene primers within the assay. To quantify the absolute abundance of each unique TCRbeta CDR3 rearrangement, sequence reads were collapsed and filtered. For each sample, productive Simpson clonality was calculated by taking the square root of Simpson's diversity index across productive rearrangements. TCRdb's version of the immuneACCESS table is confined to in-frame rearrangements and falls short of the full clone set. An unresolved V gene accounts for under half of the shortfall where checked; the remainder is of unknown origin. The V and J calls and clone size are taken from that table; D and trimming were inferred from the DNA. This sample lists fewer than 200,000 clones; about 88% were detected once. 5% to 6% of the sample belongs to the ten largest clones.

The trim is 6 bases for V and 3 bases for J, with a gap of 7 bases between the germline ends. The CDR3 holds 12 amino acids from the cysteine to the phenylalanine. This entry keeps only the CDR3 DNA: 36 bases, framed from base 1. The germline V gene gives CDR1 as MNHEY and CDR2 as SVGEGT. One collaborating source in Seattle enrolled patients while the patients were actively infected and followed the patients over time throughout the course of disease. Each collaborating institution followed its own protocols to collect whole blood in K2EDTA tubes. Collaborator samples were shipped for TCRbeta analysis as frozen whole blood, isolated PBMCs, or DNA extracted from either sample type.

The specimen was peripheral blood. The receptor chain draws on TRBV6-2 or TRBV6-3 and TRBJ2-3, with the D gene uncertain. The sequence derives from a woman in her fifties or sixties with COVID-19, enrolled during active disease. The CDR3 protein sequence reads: CASSSGTDTQYF. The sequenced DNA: TGTGCCAGCAGCTCCGGGACAGATACGCAGTATTTT.